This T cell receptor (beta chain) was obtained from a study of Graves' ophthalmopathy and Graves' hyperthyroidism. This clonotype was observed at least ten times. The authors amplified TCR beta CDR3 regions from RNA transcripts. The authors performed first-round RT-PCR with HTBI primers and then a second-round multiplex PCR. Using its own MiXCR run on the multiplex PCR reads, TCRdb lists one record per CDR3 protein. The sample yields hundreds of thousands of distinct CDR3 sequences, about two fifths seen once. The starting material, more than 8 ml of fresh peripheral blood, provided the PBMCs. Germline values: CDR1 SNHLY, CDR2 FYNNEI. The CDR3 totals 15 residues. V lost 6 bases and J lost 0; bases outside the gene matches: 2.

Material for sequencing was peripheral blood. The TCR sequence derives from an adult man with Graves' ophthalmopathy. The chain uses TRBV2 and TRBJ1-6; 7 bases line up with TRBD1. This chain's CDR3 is CASRTGSSYNSPLHF. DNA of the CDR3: TGTGCCAGCAGGACAGGGAGCTCCTATAATTCACCCCTCCACTTT.